This TCR beta chain is drawn from a study of post-analysis software for immune sequencing data. Study as a whole: The disease courses spanned relapsing-remitting, secondary progressive and progressive-relapsing forms of multiple sclerosis.

About this clonotype: Its target is unknown.

Trimming took 4 bases from V and 7 from J, leaving 17 bases between them. The CDR3 runs to 15 residues. In germline, CDR1 is SQVTM, CDR2 ANQGSEA. Study-wide findings and caveats: Normalized Chao1 diversity was significantly reduced in patients versus controls. Patients carried roughly 5 TRBV segments more frequently than controls did, and TRBV5-6, TRBV5-1 and TRBV20-1 were among them.

TCR beta libraries were prepared from cDNA with unique molecular identifiers. Input populations of roughly 0.85 to 11 million T cells gave rise to approximately 480,000 cDNA molecules. From the PCR reads, TCRdb called clonotypes with MiXCR, one entry per CDR3 protein. Of 700,000 to 900,000 distinct CDR3 sequences listed, under 60% are singletons. The specimen was blood. This clonotype originated in a girl aged 10-17 years with multiple sclerosis. The chain couples TRBV29-1 to TRBJ1-6; D may be TRBD1 (5 bases). CDR3 protein: CSVVVGDLQNSPLHF. Here the CDR3 DNA reads TGCAGCGTTGTGGTTGGGGACCTCCAGAATTCACCCCTCCACTTT.